These T cell receptor beta chains were read from a single sample in a study of cytomegalovirus exposure and HLA in healthy donors. Using immunoSEQ multiplex PCR, the repertoire was profiled, and TCRdb retains in-frame clones only, with some absent. The table lists 100,000 to 150,000 clones, 72% of them singletons, with 4.2% in the top ten. Sequencing was done on a sample of PBMCs. The receptors were gathered from a man in his fifties in good health and CMV-seropositive. Each CDR3 is given with its conserved first and last residue. Each record gives: CDR3 protein, CDR3 DNA, clone size, D gene, V gene, J gene. A D gene is named only where the DNA matches it firmly. Some rows have no size entry. The others give once, few or many, or a class for an expanded clone.

CDR3: CASSSSGSPNTEAFF
DNA: TGTGCCAGCAGCTCCTCAGGGTCCCCGAACACTGAAGCTTTCTTT
size: .
D: .
V: TRBV11-3
J: TRBJ1-1

CDR3: CASSSGTWGRRDTEAFF
DNA: TGTGCCAGCAGCTCCGGGACCTGGGGGAGGCGGGACACTGAAGCTTTCTTT
size: .
D: .
V: TRBV11-2
J: TRBJ1-1

CDR3: CATSPTRGGRESYTF
DNA: TGTGCCACCAGCCCTACCCGGGGGGGCCGAGAGAGCTACACCTTC
size: .
D: .
V: TRBV15
J: TRBJ1-2

CDR3: CASRLNLAGGSYEQFF
DNA: TGTGCCAGCAGGTTGAATCTAGCGGGAGGCAGTTATGAGCAGTTCTTC
size: .
D: TRBD2
V: TRBV7-2
J: TRBJ2-1

CDR3: CASREGTGNYEQYF
DNA: TGTGCCAGCCGGGAGGGGACAGGGAACTACGAGCAGTACTTC
size: .
D: .
V: TRBV27
J: TRBJ2-7

CDR3: CASSLGGDYGYTF
DNA: TGTGCCAGCAGTTTAGGGGGCGACTATGGCTACACCTTC
size: .
D: .
V: TRBV28
J: TRBJ1-2

CDR3: CASSDLGQGRTDTQYF
DNA: TGTGCCAGCAGTGACTTGGGACAGGGGCGCACAGATACGCAGTATTTT
size: .
D: TRBD1
V: TRBV2
J: TRBJ2-3

CDR3: CASSSGTAGNTIYF
DNA: TGTGCCAGCAGCTCCGGGACAGCTGGAAACACCATATATTTT
size: many
D: TRBD1
V: TRBV7-2
J: TRBJ1-3

CDR3: CASSNGGGNTGELFF
DNA: TGTGCCAGCAGCAACGGGGGGGGGAACACCGGGGAGCTGTTTTTT
size: .
D: TRBD2
V: TRBV2
J: TRBJ2-2

CDR3: CASSLTTGGLNNEQFF
DNA: TGTGCCAGCAGCCTAACGACAGGGGGCCTAAACAATGAGCAGTTCTTC
size: .
D: TRBD1
V: TRBV2
J: TRBJ2-1

CDR3: CASSNGVHGGETQYF
DNA: TGCGCCAGCAGTAACGGGGTCCACGGTGGGGAGACCCAGTACTTC
size: .
D: .
V: TRBV5-1
J: TRBJ2-5

CDR3: CASSEALVGSSYEQYF
DNA: TGTGCCAGCAGTGAAGCGCTTGTTGGGAGCTCCTACGAGCAGTACTTC
size: few
D: .
V: TRBV6-1
J: TRBJ2-7

CDR3: CSVEDQESTNEKLFF
DNA: TGCAGCGTTGAAGATCAGGAATCAACTAATGAAAAACTGTTTTTT
size: .
D: .
V: TRBV29-1
J: TRBJ1-4

CDR3: CASSSLMRGEQYF
DNA: TGTGCCAGCAGTTCGTTAATGCGGGGCGAGCAGTACTTC
size: .
D: .
V: TRBV27
J: TRBJ2-7

CDR3: CASTKRHLRNEKLFF
DNA: TGTGCCAGCACTAAGAGACACCTAAGGAATGAAAAACTGTTTTTT
size: .
D: .
V: TRBV2
J: TRBJ1-4